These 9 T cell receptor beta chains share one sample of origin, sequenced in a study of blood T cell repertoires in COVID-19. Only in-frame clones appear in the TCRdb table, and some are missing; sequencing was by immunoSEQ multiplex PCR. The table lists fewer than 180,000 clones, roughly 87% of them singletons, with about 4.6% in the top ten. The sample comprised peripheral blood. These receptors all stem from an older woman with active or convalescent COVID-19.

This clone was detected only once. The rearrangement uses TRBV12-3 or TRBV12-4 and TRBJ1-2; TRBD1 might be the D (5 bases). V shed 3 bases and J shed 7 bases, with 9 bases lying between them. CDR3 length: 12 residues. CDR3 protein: CASSFLGGGYTF. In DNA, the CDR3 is TGTGCCAGCAGTTTTTTGGGGGGTGGCTACACCTTC.

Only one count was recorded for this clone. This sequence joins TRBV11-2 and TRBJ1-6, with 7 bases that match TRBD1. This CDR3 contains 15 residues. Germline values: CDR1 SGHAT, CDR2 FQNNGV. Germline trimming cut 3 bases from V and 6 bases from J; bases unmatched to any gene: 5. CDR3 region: CASSFSGQANSPLHF. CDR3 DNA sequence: TGTGCCAGCAGCTTTTCCGGACAGGCTAATTCACCCCTCCACTTT. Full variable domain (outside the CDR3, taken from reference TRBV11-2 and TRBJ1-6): EAGVAQSPRYKIIEKRQSVAFWCNPISGHATLYWYQQILGQGPKLLIQFQNNGVVDDSQLPKDRFSAERLKGVDSTLKIQPAKLEDSAVYLCASSFSGQANSPLHFGNGTRLTVT.

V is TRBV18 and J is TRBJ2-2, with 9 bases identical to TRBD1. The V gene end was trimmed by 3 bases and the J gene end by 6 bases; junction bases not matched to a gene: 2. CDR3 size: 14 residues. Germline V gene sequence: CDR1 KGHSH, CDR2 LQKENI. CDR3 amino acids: CASSPTGGPGELFF. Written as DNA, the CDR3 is TGTGCCAGCTCACCCACAGGGGGCCCCGGGGAGCTGTTTTTT. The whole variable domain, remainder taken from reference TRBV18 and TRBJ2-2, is NAGVMQNPRHLVRRRGQEARLRCSPMKGHSHVYWYRQLPEEGLKFMVYLQKENIIDESGMPKERFSAEFPKEGPSILRIQQVVRGDSAAYFCASSPTGGPGELFFGEGSRLTVL.

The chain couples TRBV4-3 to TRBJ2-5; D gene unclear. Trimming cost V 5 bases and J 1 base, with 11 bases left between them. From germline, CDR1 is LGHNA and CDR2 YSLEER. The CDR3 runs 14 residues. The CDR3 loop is CASSNTMPQETQYF. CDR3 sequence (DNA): TGCGCCAGCAGCAATACTATGCCCCAAGAGACCCAGTACTTC.

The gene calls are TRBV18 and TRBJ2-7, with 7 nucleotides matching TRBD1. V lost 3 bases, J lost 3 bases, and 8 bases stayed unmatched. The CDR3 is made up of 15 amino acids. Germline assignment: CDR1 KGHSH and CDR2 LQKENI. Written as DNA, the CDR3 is TGTGCCAGCTCACCCGGGACAGTCTTTCTCTACGAGCAGTACTTC. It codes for CASSPGTVFLYEQYF.

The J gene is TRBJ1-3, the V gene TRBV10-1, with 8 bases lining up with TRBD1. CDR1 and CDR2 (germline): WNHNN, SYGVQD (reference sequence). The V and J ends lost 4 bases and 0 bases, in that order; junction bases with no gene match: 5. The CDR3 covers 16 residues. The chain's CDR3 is CASSARQGNSGNTIYF. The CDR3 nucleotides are TGCGCCAGCAGTGCAAGACAGGGGAACTCTGGAAACACCATATATTTT.

The CDR3 nucleotides are TGTGCTAGTGGTTTGGTAATATTGGCGGGGGGCGCCTACAATGAGCAGTTCTTC. This translates into CASGLVILAGGAYNEQFF. The rearrangement uses TRBV12-5 and TRBJ2-1, with TRBD2 matching 8 bases. Trimming cost V 0 bases and J 2 bases; bases outside gene matches: 9. Germline V gene data show CDR1 as LGHNT and CDR2 as FRNRAP. The CDR3 contains 18 residues.

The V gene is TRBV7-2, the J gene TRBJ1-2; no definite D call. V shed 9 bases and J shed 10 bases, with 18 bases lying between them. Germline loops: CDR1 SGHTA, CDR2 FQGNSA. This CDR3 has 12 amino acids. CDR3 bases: TGTGCCAGACGGGGAGCCTCTATGAACTACACCTTC. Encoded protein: CARRGASMNYTF.

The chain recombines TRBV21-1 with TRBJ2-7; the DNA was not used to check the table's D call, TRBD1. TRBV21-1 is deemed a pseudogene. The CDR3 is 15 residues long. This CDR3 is CASSKSGQGAYEQYF. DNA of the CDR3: TGTGCCAGCAGCAAATCGGGGCAGGGGGCCTACGAGCAGTACTTC.